This T cell receptor beta chain was captured by sequencing in a study of blood T cell repertoires in COVID-19. Study overall: Whether acute or convalescent, the COVID-19 samples came from the United States, Italy and Spain. Nucleic acid was either cDNA or gDNA, and it came from T cells, B-cell-depleted T cells, or PBMCs.

Original processing notes: Reference gene primer amplification yielded estimated nucleated cell counts. TCRdb's table, derived via immunoSEQ multiplex PCR, lists solely in-frame clones and lacks some. Clone size and V and J calls were adopted from that table, with D and trimming inferred from the DNA. Here the sample spans roughly 60,000 clones, around 83% being singletons. V was pared by 6 bases and J by 3 bases, with 13 bases of the junction left unmatched. The CDR3 is made up of 16 amino acids. The germline V gene encodes CDR1 KGHSH and CDR2 LQKENI. This clonotype was sampled from a woman in her fifties or sixties with acute or convalescent COVID-19. This chain links TRBV18 with TRBJ1-2, with 7 bases identical to TRBD1. The sample consisted of peripheral blood. The CDR3 DNA reads as TGTGCCAGCTCCTACCTCCAGGGACAGAGCGACTATGGCTACACCTTC. Translation: CASSYLQGQSDYGYTF.